Given below is one TCR beta chain in context. Its target is unknown. CDR1 and CDR2 (germline): MDHEN, SYDVKM. Between the trimmed V and J ends, which lost 5 bases and 7 bases, there was a span of 14 bases. The CDR3 covers 13 residues. This sample is part of a study of cytomegalovirus exposure and HLA in healthy donors. At the level of the study: The roughly 130 validation repertoires used the same platform as the 500 to 700 first-cohort repertoires, a later analysis reported. Study-level points and caveats: The investigators catalogued under 200 TCR beta chains as cytomegalovirus-associated. TCR clusters originating in the first cohort tended to co-occur in the 120 validation repertoires, according to a later analysis.

The assay was immunoSEQ multiplex PCR, and TCRdb's table has in-frame clones only and misses some. The profile shows 55,000 to 65,000 clones, more than 75% of them singletons. The receptor comes from a man aged 18 to 30 in good health and CMV-seronegative. The chain combines TRBV28 with TRBJ1-1; a weak D match, TRBD1 (6 bases). Sequenced input: PBMCs. CDR3 DNA: TGTGCCAGCAGTCCCCGGACAGAGCATGAAGCTTTCTTT. As protein: CASSPRTEHEAFF.